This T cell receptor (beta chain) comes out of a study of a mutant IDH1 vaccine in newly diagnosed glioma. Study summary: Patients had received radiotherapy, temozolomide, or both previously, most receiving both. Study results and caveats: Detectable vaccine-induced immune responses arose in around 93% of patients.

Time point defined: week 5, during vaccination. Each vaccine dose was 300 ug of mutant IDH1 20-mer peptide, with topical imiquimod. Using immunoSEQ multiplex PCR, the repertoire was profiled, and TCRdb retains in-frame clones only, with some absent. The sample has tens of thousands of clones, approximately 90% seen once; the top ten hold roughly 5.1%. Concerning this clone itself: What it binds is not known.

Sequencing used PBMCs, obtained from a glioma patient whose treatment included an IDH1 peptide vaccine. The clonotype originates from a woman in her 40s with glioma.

The CDR3 loop reads CASSATRNTEAFF. The CDR3 region has the DNA TGTGCCAGCAGCGCAACCCGGAACACTGAAGCTTTCTTT. The V gene is TRBV2, the J gene TRBJ1-1; D uncertain. The CDR3 sequence is 13 residues long. The V end was cut by 6 bases, the J end by 1 base, with 9 bases between. Germline CDR1 is SNHLY and CDR2 is FYNNEI.